This T cell receptor (beta chain) was identified during a study of blood T cell repertoires in COVID-19. Overall study: COVID-19 samples collected from the United States, Italy and Spain covered acute and convalescent phases.

How the authors handled the data: Quantification of nucleated cells was approximated via reference gene primer amplification. The data were produced by immunoSEQ multiplex PCR, yet TCRdb's version contains in-frame clones alone and is incomplete. For V, J and clone size, that table is used; D and trimming come from the DNA. Among 250,000 to 350,000 clones listed, approximately 88% were seen once. The V gene end was trimmed by 2 bases and the J gene end by 6 bases; junction bases not matched to a gene: 4. Germline CDR1 reads SGHRS; CDR2 reads YFSETQ. This CDR3 spans 14 amino acids. The specimen sequenced was peripheral blood. This sequence originates from a man between 18 and 29 years old who had recovered from COVID-19. The rearrangement links TRBV5-1 to TRBJ1-1, with 10 nucleotides matching TRBD1. CDR3 bases: TGCGCCAGCAGCTTTGGACAGGGGGTTTCTGAAGCTTTCTTT. Translating it yields CASSFGQGVSEAFF.